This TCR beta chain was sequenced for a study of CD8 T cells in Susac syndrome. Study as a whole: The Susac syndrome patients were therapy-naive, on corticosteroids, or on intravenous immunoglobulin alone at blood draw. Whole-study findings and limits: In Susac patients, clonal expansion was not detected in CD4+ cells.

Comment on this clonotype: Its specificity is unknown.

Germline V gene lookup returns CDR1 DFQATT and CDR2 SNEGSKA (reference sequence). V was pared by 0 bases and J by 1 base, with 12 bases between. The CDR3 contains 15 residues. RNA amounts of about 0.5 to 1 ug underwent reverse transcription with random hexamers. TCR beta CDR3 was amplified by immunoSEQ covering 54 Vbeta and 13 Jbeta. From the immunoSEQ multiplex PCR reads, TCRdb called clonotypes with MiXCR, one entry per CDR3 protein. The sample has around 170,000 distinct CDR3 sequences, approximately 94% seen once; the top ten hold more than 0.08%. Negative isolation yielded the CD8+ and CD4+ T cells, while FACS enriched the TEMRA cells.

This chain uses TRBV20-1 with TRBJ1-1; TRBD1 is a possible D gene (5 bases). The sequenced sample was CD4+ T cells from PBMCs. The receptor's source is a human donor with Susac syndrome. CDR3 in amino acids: CSARDRVRANTEAFF. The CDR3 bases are TGCAGTGCTAGAGATCGTGTCAGGGCGAACACTGAAGCTTTCTTT.